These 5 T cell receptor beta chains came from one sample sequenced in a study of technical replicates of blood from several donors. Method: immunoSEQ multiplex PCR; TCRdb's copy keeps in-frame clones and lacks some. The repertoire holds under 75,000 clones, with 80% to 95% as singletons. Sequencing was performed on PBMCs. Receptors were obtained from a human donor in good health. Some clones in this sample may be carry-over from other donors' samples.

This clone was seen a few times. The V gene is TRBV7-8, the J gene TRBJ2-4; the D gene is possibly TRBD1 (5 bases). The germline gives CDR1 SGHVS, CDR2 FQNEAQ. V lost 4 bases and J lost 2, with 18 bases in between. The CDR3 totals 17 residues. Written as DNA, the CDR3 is TGTGCCAGCAGCTCGACTCGCTTCAGGGATCCCAAAAACATTCAGTACTTC. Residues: CASSSTRFRDPKNIQYF.

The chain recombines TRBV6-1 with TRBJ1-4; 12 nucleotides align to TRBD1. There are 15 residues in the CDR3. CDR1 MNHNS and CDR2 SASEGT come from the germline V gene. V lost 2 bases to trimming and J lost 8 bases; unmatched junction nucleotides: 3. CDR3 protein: CASSEMGTGGEKLFF. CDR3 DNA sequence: TGTGCCAGCAGTGAAATGGGGACAGGGGGCGAAAAACTGTTTTTT.

CDR3 sequence (DNA): TGTGCCAGCAGCCAAGACCTCGTCGCTAGCGGGAGCACAGATACGCAGTATTTT. Its protein product is CASSQDLVASGSTDTQYF. The chain couples TRBV4-2 to TRBJ2-3, with 8 bases matching TRBD2. CDR3 size: 18 residues. Germline V CDR1 and CDR2: LGHNA, YNFKEQ. J gave up 0 bases and V 0 bases, and 8 bases lay outside the gene matches.

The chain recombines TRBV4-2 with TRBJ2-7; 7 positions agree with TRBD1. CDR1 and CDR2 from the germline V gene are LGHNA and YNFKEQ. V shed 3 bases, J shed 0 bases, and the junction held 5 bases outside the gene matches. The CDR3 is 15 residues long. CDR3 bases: TGTGCCAGCAGCCACCAGACAGGGTCCTCCTACGAGCAGTACTTC. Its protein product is CASSHQTGSSYEQYF.

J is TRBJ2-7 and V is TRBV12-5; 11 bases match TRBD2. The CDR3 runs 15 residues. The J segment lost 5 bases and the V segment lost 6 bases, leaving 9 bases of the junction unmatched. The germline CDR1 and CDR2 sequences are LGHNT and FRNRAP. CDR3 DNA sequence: TGTGCTAGTGGCCATCGACTAGCGGGAAAGGACGAGCAGTACTTC. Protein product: CASGHRLAGKDEQYF.